Described below is a single T cell receptor (beta chain) sequence and its context. The sample belongs to a study of PD-1 and CTLA-4 blockade in melanoma. Looked up from germline, CDR1 is SGHTA and CDR2 is FQGNSA. V was pared by 3 bases and J by 4 bases, with 14 bases between. This CDR3 is built from 15 residues. The data were produced by immunoSEQ multiplex PCR, yet TCRdb's version contains in-frame clones alone and is incomplete. The sample records fewer than 20,000 clones, around 70% being singletons. The chain links TRBV7-2 to TRBJ2-3; D may be TRBD1 (6 bases). The sequencing used CD8+ T cells from peripheral blood, collected before anti-PD-1 treatment. The receptor was derived from a human donor with melanoma. The chain's CDR3 is CASSLANRESDTQYF. CDR3 in DNA: TGTGCCAGCAGCTTGGCCAACAGGGAGTCAGATACGCAGTATTTT.